This T cell receptor (beta chain) was recorded in a study of Graves' ophthalmopathy and Graves' hyperthyroidism. This clonotype came up many times. Germline trimming cut 6 bases from V and 6 bases from J; bases unmatched to any gene: 5. The CDR3 loop spans 14 amino acids. The germline CDR1 and CDR2 sequences are KGHDR and SFDVKD. TCR beta CDR3 amplification used RNA transcripts. The first-round RT-PCR employed HTBI primers together with the Qiagen OneStep RT-PCR kit. A multiplex PCR was then performed as the second round. TCRdb ran MiXCR on the multiplex PCR reads and lists one entry per CDR3 protein. The table records over 200,000 distinct CDR3 sequences, 25% to 35% of them present only once.

The genes are TRBV24-1 and TRBJ2-2, with 8 bases fitting TRBD1. The sequenced material came from peripheral blood. This TCR was sampled from a man aged 45-65 years with Graves' ophthalmopathy. DNA of the CDR3: TGTGCCACCAGTTCCAGGGGGCAAGCCGGGGAGCTGTTTTTT. Its translation is CATSSRGQAGELFF.